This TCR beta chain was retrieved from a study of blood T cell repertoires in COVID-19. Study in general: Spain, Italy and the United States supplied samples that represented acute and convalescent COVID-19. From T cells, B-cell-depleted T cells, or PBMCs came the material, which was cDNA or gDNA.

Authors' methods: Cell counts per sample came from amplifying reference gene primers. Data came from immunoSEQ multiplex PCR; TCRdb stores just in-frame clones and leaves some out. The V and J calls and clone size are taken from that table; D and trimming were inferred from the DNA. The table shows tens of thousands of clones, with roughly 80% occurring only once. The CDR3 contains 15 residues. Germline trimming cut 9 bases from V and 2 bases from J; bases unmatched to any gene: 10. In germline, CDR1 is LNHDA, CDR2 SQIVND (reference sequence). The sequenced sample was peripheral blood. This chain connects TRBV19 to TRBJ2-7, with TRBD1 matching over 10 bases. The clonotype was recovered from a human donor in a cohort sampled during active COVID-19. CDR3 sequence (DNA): TGTGCCAGCACCGATGGGACAGGGGTCCCCTACGAGCAGTACTTC. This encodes CASTDGTGVPYEQYF.